These T cell receptor beta chains were read from a single sample in a study of vaccination and CD4 T cells after COVID-19. TCRdb re-called the PCR reads through MiXCR, storing one row per CDR3 protein. The repertoire holds approximately 12,000 distinct CDR3 sequences, with roughly three fifths as singletons. These receptors' antigens are unknown. The sample consisted of CD4+ T cells from blood, cultured in vitro, taken before SARS-CoV-2 vaccination. Receptors originate from a human donor who had recovered from COVID-19. Each CDR3 is given with its conserved first and last residue. D genes are given only for firm matches. Size is omitted from some rows. Given values are once, few, many or a class for expanded clones.

j_call | d_call | clone_size | v_call | cdr3_nt | cdr3_aa
TRBJ1-6 | NA | NA | TRBV6-1 | TGTGCCAGCAGGGAAAACACAGGAGGGTATTCACCCCTCCACTTT | CASRENTGGYSPLHF
TRBJ1-1 | TRBD1 | NA | TRBV7-2 | TGTGCCAGCAGAGCGACAGGGGGCGGGTACACTGAAGCTTTCTTT | CASRATGGGYTEAFF
TRBJ2-3 | TRBD2 | NA | TRBV20-1 | TGCAGTGCTGGGTGGACTAGCGGGAGAGGTGGCGCAGATACGCAGTATTTT | CSAGWTSGRGGADTQYF
TRBJ1-1 | TRBD1 | NA | TRBV2 | TGTGCCAGCAGTGGACAGGGAGTCAACACTGAAGCTTTCTTT | CASSGQGVNTEAFF
TRBJ2-7 | NA | NA | TRBV6-1 | TGTGCCAGCAGTCTACAGGGAAAAGGCGAGCAGTACTTC | CASSLQGKGEQYF
TRBJ2-5 | TRBD2 | once | TRBV10-2 | TGCGCCAGCAGTGGGACTAGCGGGAAAGAGACCCAGTACTTC | CASSGTSGKETQYF
TRBJ2-2 | TRBD2 | NA | TRBV6-1 | TGTGCCAGCAGCAGGGCCACCGGGAGGGCCGTCGGGGAGCTGTTTTTT | CASSRATGRAVGELFF
TRBJ1-3 | NA | NA | TRBV6-1 | TGTGCCAGCAGTGGGCGGGTCTGGTCAGTCGCGGGCACCATATATTTT | CASSGRVWSVAGTIYF
TRBJ1-3 | NA | NA | TRBV20-1 | TGCAGTGCTAAAGCTTCAAGGGAGTACTCTGGAAACACCATATATTTT | CSAKASREYSGNTIYF
TRBJ2-3 | TRBD1 | NA | TRBV20-1 | TGCAGTGCTCCCACTTCGGACAGGGTTTCAACAGATACGCAGTATTTT | CSAPTSDRVSTDTQYF
TRBJ2-1 | TRBD2 | NA | TRBV15 | TGTGCCACCAGCAGAGTTGCGGGGGATACCTACAATGAGCAGTTCTTC | CATSRVAGDTYNEQFF
TRBJ2-1 | TRBD2 | NA | TRBV20-1 | TGCAGTGCTTCTCAATCTAGCGGGGGTTGGGATGAGCAGTTCTTC | CSASQSSGGWDEQFF
TRBJ1-5 | NA | few | TRBV6-1 | TGTGCCAGCGGGTCCGAGCAGCCCCAGCATTTT | CASGSEQPQHF
TRBJ1-5 | TRBD1 | NA | TRBV20-1 | TGCAGTGCTAGAGACCACAGGGGGTCCGACAATCAGCCCCAGCATTTT | CSARDHRGSDNQPQHF
TRBJ1-1 | TRBD1 | NA | TRBV7-3 | TGTGCCAGCAGCGAGACAGGGGGATCGCGAGCTTTCTTT | CASSETGGSRAFF
TRBJ2-2 | TRBD2 | NA | TRBV7-2 | TGTGCCAGCAGCGGACTAGCGGGAAGTCTCGGGGAGCTGTTTTTT | CASSGLAGSLGELFF